This T cell receptor beta chain appears in the sequencing data of a study of blood T cell repertoires in COVID-19. Turning to the study itself: Italy, Spain and the United States were the sources of the convalescent and acute COVID-19 samples.

As handled by the study authors: Reference gene primer amplification in the assay estimated nucleated cell counts. Sequenced by immunoSEQ multiplex PCR; TCRdb stores in-frame clones only, minus some. For V, J and clone size, that table is used; D and trimming come from the DNA. Of about 150,000 clones in the sample, around four fifths were seen once. Germline-derived CDR1 and CDR2 are SGHDT and YYEEEE. V was clipped by 4 bases and J by 2 bases, with 13 bases between them. The CDR3 spans 14 residues. Source material: peripheral blood. This rearrangement joins TRBV5-6 to TRBJ2-7; possibly TRBD2 for D (5 bases). The TCR comes from a woman at least 80 years old with acute or convalescent COVID-19. The CDR3 nucleotides are TGTGCCAGCAGCCTCGGGCGGGCAACCTACGAGCAGTACTTC. Its protein product is CASSLGRATYEQYF.